A selection of T cell receptor beta chains follows, all from one sample in a study of blood T cell repertoires in COVID-19. TCRdb keeps only in-frame clones here, not all; method: immunoSEQ multiplex PCR. The sample shows about 260,000 clones, about 80% of them seen only once. The sequencing input was peripheral blood. The receptors derive from a woman between 50 and 59 years old who had recovered from COVID-19. Each CDR3 is given without its conserved first and last residue.

CDR3 length: 12; V gene: TRBV19; J gene: TRBJ2-7; CDR3 protein: ASSIEGSANEQY
CDR3 length: 15; V gene: TRBV18; J gene: TRBJ2-5; CDR3 protein: ASSPPAGTGKRETQY
CDR3 length: 15; V gene: TRBV7-6; J gene: TRBJ2-2; CDR3 protein: ASSQGQGVANTGELF
CDR3 length: 11; V gene: TRBV12-3/TRBV12-4; J gene: TRBJ2-3; CDR3 protein: ASTPEGTDTQY
CDR3 length: 13; V gene: TRBV4-3; J gene: TRBJ2-7; CDR3 protein: ASSQDQGQSYEQY
CDR3 length: 13; V gene: TRBV3-1/TRBV3-2; J gene: TRBJ2-7; CDR3 protein: ASSPGTGGFHEQY
CDR3 length: 11; V gene: TRBV6-5; J gene: TRBJ2-7; CDR3 protein: ASRVRDFHEQY
CDR3 length: 10; V gene: TRBV7-8; J gene: TRBJ2-7; CDR3 protein: ASSQTGAEQY
CDR3 length: 12; V gene: TRBV7-2; J gene: TRBJ1-2; CDR3 protein: ASSLGQTNYGYT
CDR3 length: 12; V gene: TRBV30; J gene: TRBJ1-2; CDR3 protein: AWSSGGRGYGYT
CDR3 length: 12; V gene: TRBV5-1; J gene: TRBJ1-1; CDR3 protein: ASTAGERGTEAF
CDR3 length: 16; V gene: TRBV3-1/TRBV3-2; J gene: TRBJ2-2; CDR3 protein: ASSQDQYGGANTGELF
CDR3 length: 10; V gene: TRBV6-5; J gene: TRBJ2-7; CDR3 protein: ASRDRHYEQY
CDR3 length: 14; V gene: TRBV28; J gene: TRBJ2-1; CDR3 protein: ASSPPPRERDNEQF
CDR3 length: 12; V gene: TRBV9; J gene: TRBJ2-1; CDR3 protein: ASTPSQANNEQF
CDR3 length: 10; V gene: TRBV10-3; J gene: TRBJ1-1; CDR3 protein: AISEAGTEAF
CDR3 length: 13; V gene: TRBV4-3; J gene: TRBJ1-1; CDR3 protein: ASSQGTGQGTEAF
CDR3 length: 11; V gene: TRBV5-5; J gene: TRBJ2-7; CDR3 protein: ASEDVITYEQY
CDR3 length: 12; V gene: TRBV4-3; J gene: TRBJ2-1; CDR3 protein: ASSQEQGYNEQF
CDR3 length: 13; V gene: TRBV7-2; J gene: TRBJ1-6; CDR3 protein: ASRPGQGVSSPLH
CDR3 length: 11; V gene: TRBV11-3; J gene: TRBJ1-1; CDR3 protein: ASRRTGDTEAF
CDR3 length: 13; V gene: TRBV21-1; J gene: TRBJ1-2; CDR3 protein: ASSKARAVLYGYT